The 16 T cell receptor beta chains below all came from one sample that was sequenced in a study of T cells in Graves' hyperthyroidism and ophthalmopathy. RNA transcripts served as the template for amplifying TCR beta CDR3 regions. HTBI primers were used for first-round RT-PCR of the TCR CDR3. MiXCR, run by TCRdb on the multiplex PCR reads, gives a single entry per CDR3 protein. The sample has hundreds of thousands of distinct CDR3 sequences, more than 11% seen once. Input material: blood. Every receptor here comes from a woman younger than 45 with Graves' hyperthyroidism.

This clonotype came up a few times. The V and J genes are TRBV5-1 and TRBJ1-3; 8 bases line up with TRBD1. CDR3 length: 14 amino acids. Germline CDR1 SGHRS, CDR2 YFSETQ. With 2 bases clipped from V and 4 bases from J, the junction kept 2 bases outside the gene matches. The CDR3 here is CASSFGDRGNTIYF. DNA for the CDR3: TGCGCCAGCAGCTTCGGGGACAGGGGAAACACCATATATTTT.

The chain combines TRBV20-1 with TRBJ1-1; D unclear. The V gene's germline CDR1 is DFQATT and CDR2 SNEGSKA (reference sequence). The CDR3 is 14 residues long. V lost 4 bases and J lost 2, with 14 bases in between. CDR3 protein: CSATSWTANTEAFF. The CDR3 DNA sequence: TGCAGTGCTACCAGCTGGACGGCCAACACTGAAGCTTTCTTT.

This clonotype has a handful of counts. The chain has TRBV13 and TRBJ2-5; no definite D call. CDR1 is PRHDT and CDR2 is FYEKMQ in the germline V gene (reference sequence). CDR3 size: 12 residues. V lost 5 bases and J lost 8, with 12 bases in between. The DNA for the CDR3 is TGTGCCAGCAGCCCCGGACCGGGTACCCAGTACTTC. Protein product: CASSPGPGTQYF. The full variable domain, rest sourced from reference TRBV13 and TRBJ2-5, is AAGVIQSPRHLIKEKRETATLKCYPIPRHDTVYWYQQGPGQDPQFLISFYEKMQSDKGSIPDRFSAQQFSDYHSELNMSSLELGDSALYFCASSPGPGTQYFGPGTRLLVL.

Many counts were recorded for this clonotype. The chain employs TRBV6-1 and TRBJ2-5, with D unclear. Trimming removed 5 bases at V and 2 bases at J, with 12 bases between. Germline loops: CDR1 MNHNS, CDR2 SASEGT. The CDR3 runs 14 residues. DNA for the CDR3: TGTGCCAGCAGTCAAGATGGTGGTCAAGAGACCCAGTACTTC. Translated: CASSQDGGQETQYF.

The V call is TRBV6-1, the J call TRBJ1-5; D perhaps matches TRBD1 (6 bases). The CDR3 totals 13 residues. The V and J ends lost 7 bases and 4 bases respectively, with 11 bases between them. Per the germline V gene, CDR1 is MNHNS and CDR2 is SASEGT. DNA of the CDR3: TGTGCCAGCAAGGGGCAGGGGAATCAGCCCCAGCATTTT. This gives the protein CASKGQGNQPQHF.

In this sample, this clonotype turned up many times. This chain links TRBV6-2 or TRBV6-3 with TRBJ2-2; 9 nucleotides line up with TRBD2. The length of the CDR3 is 15 residues. The trim removed 8 bases at V and 5 bases at J, leaving 9 bases unmatched. Germline values: CDR1 MNHEY, CDR2 SVGEGT. In nucleotides, the CDR3 is TGTGCCAGCGGACTTAGCGGGAGAGGTACCGGGGAGCTGTTTTTT. Translated, it gives CASGLSGRGTGELFF.

This clonotype was counted only a few times. A read error may explain this, as a much larger clone is one base away. V and J are TRBV6-1 and TRBJ2-7; D possibly corresponds to TRBD1 (6 bases). The CDR3 is 13 amino acids. With 5 bases removed from V and 4 bases from J, the gap between germline ends came to 12 bases. CDR1 is MNHNS, CDR2 SASEGT, per germline. The CDR3 DNA reads as TGTGCCAGCAGTCCGGGACATGCTTACGAGCAGTACTTC. Encoded protein: CASSPGHAYEQYF.

The chain carries TRBV6-6 and TRBJ1-3, with D hard to call. The CDR3 is 16 amino acids. Germline values: CDR1 MNHNY, CDR2 SVGAGI (reference sequence). V lost 0 bases, J lost 0 bases, and 9 bases lay in between. The CDR3 nucleotides read TGTGCCAGCAGTTACTCTGTAATTGGCTCTGGAAACACCATATATTTT. Its translation: CASSYSVIGSGNTIYF.

This clonotype was counted at least ten times. The chain joins TRBV6-1 to TRBJ1-1; D is undetermined. This CDR3 has 13 residues. V was pared by 5 bases and J by 0 bases, with 7 bases between. Germline V CDR1 and CDR2: MNHNS, SASEGT. CDR3 coding DNA: TGTGCCAGCAGTTGGGAAATGAACACTGAAGCTTTCTTT. Translation gives CASSWEMNTEAFF.

At least ten counts were recorded for this clonotype. V gene TRBV6-2 or TRBV6-3 combines with J gene TRBJ2-1; no clear D. The CDR3 has 12 residues. Between the trimmed V and J ends, which lost 0 bases and 10 bases, there was a span of 7 bases. The V gene's germline CDR1 is MNHEY and CDR2 SVGEGT. As DNA, the CDR3 is TGTGCCAGCAGTTACTCACGACTCGAGCAGTTCTTC. It is translated as CASSYSRLEQFF.

The chain combines TRBV19 with TRBJ2-1; D unclear. Per the germline V gene, CDR1 is LNHDA and CDR2 is SQIVND (reference sequence). V dropped 7 bases and J dropped 5 bases, with 6 bases sitting between them. The CDR3 contains 11 residues. CDR3 DNA sequence: TGTGCCAGTACCCGACACAATGAGCAGTTCTTC. Residues: CASTRHNEQFF.

V gene TRBV20-1 combines with J gene TRBJ2-7; TRBD2 matches 7 bases. CDR1 and CDR2 (germline): DFQATT, SNEGSKA (reference sequence). This CDR3 is built from 14 residues. After removal of 6 bases from V and 3 bases from J, the junction contained 11 bases not matched to a gene. CDR3 residues: CSARMGGTNYEQYF. Here the CDR3 DNA reads TGCAGTGCCCGGATGGGAGGGACGAACTACGAGCAGTACTTC.

The sample holds one count of this clonotype. The rearrangement links TRBV12-3 or TRBV12-4 to TRBJ2-5; 8 bases align to TRBD2. This CDR3 comprises 14 residues. Trimming took 4 bases from V and 4 from J; bases not matched to a gene: 5. This chain's CDR3 is CASSSAGVAETQYF. Written as DNA, the CDR3 is TGTGCCAGCAGTTCAGCGGGAGTGGCAGAGACCCAGTACTTC.

This clonotype was counted ten times or more. This chain joins TRBV12-3 or TRBV12-4 and TRBJ2-7; the D is unclear. The CDR3 is made up of 13 amino acids. Between the trimmed V and J ends, which lost 4 bases and 3 bases, there was a span of 10 bases. CDR3 sequence (DNA): TGTGCCAGCAGTTCGGACCGATACTACGAGCAGTACTTC. Its translation: CASSSDRYYEQYF.

The chain employs TRBV18 and TRBJ2-7, with 10 bases lining up with TRBD1. The germline V gene has CDR1 KGHSH and CDR2 LQKENI. V shed 1 base, J shed 6 bases, and the junction held 6 bases outside the gene matches. CDR3 length: 15 residues. The CDR3 bases are TGTGCCAGCTCACCACGGACAGGGGGTACAAGCGAGCAGTACTTC. Translation: CASSPRTGGTSEQYF.

There are many counts of this clonotype. This chain uses TRBV7-2 with TRBJ2-2, with 8 bases matching TRBD2. The CDR3 covers 16 residues. Germline loops: CDR1 SGHTA, CDR2 FQGNSA. J gave up 7 bases and V 5 bases, and 12 bases lay outside the gene matches. CDR3 bases: TGTGCCAGCAGCCCCCGTGGAGCGGGACTAGTCGGGGAGCTGTTTTTT. Translation: CASSPRGAGLVGELFF.